This T cell receptor (beta chain) was recovered during a study of blood T cells in healthy people across ages. Isolation recovered at least 6.5 million PBMCs from every sample. Germline trimming cut 4 bases from V and 8 bases from J; bases unmatched to any gene: 5. There are 13 residues in the CDR3. Germline V gene sequence: CDR1 DFQATT, CDR2 SNEGSKA (reference sequence). A second PCR, run for roughly 7 to 11 cycles, used a sample-barcoded 5' primer plus a J-beta primer mix. TCRdb re-called the 5' RACE reads with MiXCR, one entry per CDR3 protein. The sample lists about 1.4 million distinct CDR3 sequences, around 55% occurring once. In the case of this clonotype: Its antigen is unidentified.

General study findings and limits: Naive T cell percentage by flow cytometry tracked strongly with beta diversity.

What was sequenced was blood. The chain is built from TRBV20-1 and TRBJ1-6, with TRBD1 matching 7 bases. The TCR sequence derives from a man aged 18 to 29 in good health. CDR3 protein: CSAKDRADSPLHF. CDR3 in DNA: TGCAGTGCTAAAGACAGGGCTGATTCACCCCTCCACTTT.